The 17 T cell receptor beta chains listed next were all sequenced from one sample in a study of spatial heterogeneity in lung cancer. MiXCR, run by TCRdb on the 5' RACE reads, gives a single entry per CDR3 protein. In the table there are 9,000 to 13,000 distinct CDR3 sequences, less than 15% of which are singletons. The time point denotes: sample taken at primary tumor resection. Whole-study findings and limits: Expanded alpha and beta TCR counts within tumors tracked tumor mutation counts.

The antigens these receptors bind are not known. The source was lung tumor tissue, collected at surgery. The receptors here all came from a male donor with early-stage non-small cell lung cancer.

J is TRBJ2-7 and V is TRBV12-3 or TRBV12-4; weak D call: TRBD1 (6 bases). This CDR3 region has 13 residues. The V gene lost 5 bases and the J gene lost 0 bases, with 8 bases spanning the gap. In nucleotides, the CDR3 is TGTGCCAGCAGTGGACAGTACTCCTACGAGCAGTACTTC. Its translation is CASSGQYSYEQYF.

By share, this clonotype counts as medium-sized. The V gene is TRBV20-1, the J gene TRBJ2-1, with 10 bases fitting TRBD2. CDR1 and CDR2 (germline): DFQATT, SNEGSKA (reference sequence). V lost 6 bases and J lost 3; bases outside the gene matches: 5. CDR3 length: 14 residues. Here the CDR3 reads CSAISGRGYNEQFF. In DNA form, the CDR3 reads TGCAGTGCCATCAGCGGGAGGGGCTACAATGAGCAGTTCTTC.

In this sample, this clonotype is medium-sized. This chain joins TRBV28 and TRBJ1-3; D gene ambiguous. Germline V gives CDR1 MDHEN, CDR2 SYDVKM. The CDR3 is 15 residues long. The V gene lost 3 bases and the J gene lost 6 bases, with 15 bases spanning the gap. CDR3 DNA sequence: TGTGCCAGCAGTTTGCCCTCATGGACGGAAAACACCATATATTTT. Its protein is CASSLPSWTENTIYF.

This clonotype showed up many times. The genes are TRBV5-1 and TRBJ2-2, with 12 bases lining up with TRBD2. Per the germline V gene, CDR1 is SGHRS and CDR2 is YFSETQ. Trimming took 7 bases from V and 6 from J; bases not matched to a gene: 13. This CDR3 is 17 amino acids long. This chain's CDR3 is CASGPRVTSGSAGELFF. In DNA, the CDR3 is TGCGCCAGCGGCCCAAGAGTGACTAGCGGGAGCGCCGGGGAGCTGTTTTTT.

This clonotype has at least ten counts. This rearrangement joins TRBV20-1 to TRBJ2-7, with TRBD2 identical over 7 bases. In germline, CDR1 is DFQATT, CDR2 SNEGSKA (reference sequence). CDR3 length: 17 amino acids. V lost 6 bases, J lost 0 bases, and 17 bases stayed unmatched. As DNA, the CDR3 is TGCAGTGCCTCCGGCGGGGCTAGCGGATGGTACTCCTACGAGCAGTACTTC. Amino acids: CSASGGASGWYSYEQYF.

At least ten counts were recorded for this clonotype. The rearrangement uses TRBV9 and TRBJ2-3, with 10 bases matching TRBD2. Per germline, CDR1 SGDLS and CDR2 YYNGEE. This CDR3 has 18 amino acids. V gave up 0 bases and J gave up 0 bases; unmatched junction bases: 7. Here the CDR3 DNA reads TGTGCCAGCAGCGTAGGGGCTAGCGGGAGCTCTAGCACAGATACGCAGTATTTT. The encoded protein is CASSVGASGSSSTDTQYF.

The rearrangement links TRBV28 to TRBJ2-1, with TRBD2 matching 9 bases. V shed 6 bases and J 6 bases; nucleotides not matched to a gene: 6. The CDR3 is 14 residues long. Per germline, CDR1 MDHEN and CDR2 SYDVKM. Written as DNA, the CDR3 is TGTGCCAGCAGACTAGCGGGCCGGACCAATGAGCAGTTCTTC. This codes for CASRLAGRTNEQFF.

By sample share, this clonotype is medium-sized. The chain recombines TRBV19 with TRBJ1-5, with D hard to call. CDR1 is LNHDA and CDR2 is SQIVND in the germline V gene (reference sequence). This CDR3 is 13 amino acids long. V gave up 4 bases and J gave up 3 bases, with 7 bases separating them. The CDR3 loop is CASSRTFNQPQHF. In DNA form, the CDR3 reads TGTGCCAGTAGTAGAACCTTCAATCAGCCCCAGCATTTT.

This clonotype has more than one count but fewer than ten. CDR3 loop: CASSEDWQLKYNEQFF. CDR3 nucleotide sequence: TGTGCCAGCAGTGAAGACTGGCAGCTTAAGTACAATGAGCAGTTCTTC. The rearrangement uses TRBV6-1 and TRBJ2-1; no clear D gene. Trimming cost V 1 base and J 4 bases, with 14 bases left between them. Germline V lookup: CDR1 MNHNS, CDR2 SASEGT. The length of the CDR3 is 16 residues.

There are a few counts of this clonotype. The rearrangement links TRBV12-3 or TRBV12-4 to TRBJ1-4; 11 bases fit TRBD1. This CDR3 is 16 amino acids long. V shed 1 base, J shed 3 bases, and the junction held 1 base outside the gene matches. The CDR3 DNA is TGTGCCAGCAGTTTAGGGGGACAGGGGGCTAATGAAAAACTGTTTTTT. Translation: CASSLGGQGANEKLFF.

This clonotype came up many times. The V and J genes are TRBV20-1 and TRBJ2-1, with 7 bases identical to TRBD2. Germline V gene data show CDR1 as DFQATT and CDR2 as SNEGSKA (reference sequence). The CDR3 extends over 14 amino acids. V shed 5 bases and J 6 bases; nucleotides not matched to a gene: 10. The CDR3 is CSAHLAERFNEQFF. CDR3 bases: TGCAGTGCTCACCTAGCGGAGAGATTCAATGAGCAGTTCTTC.

By sample fraction, this clonotype is medium-sized. The chain has TRBV25-1 and TRBJ1-2, with TRBD1 matching 9 bases. In germline, CDR1 is MGHDK, CDR2 SYGVNS. After removal of 1 base from V and 4 bases from J, the junction contained 7 bases not matched to a gene. The CDR3 runs 16 residues. The CDR3 region has the DNA TGTGCCAGCAGTGAATCCGGGACAGGGATCCTCTATGGCTACACCTTC. Amino acid sequence: CASSESGTGILYGYTF.

This clonotype was counted ten times or more. The J gene is TRBJ2-5, the V gene TRBV6-2 or TRBV6-3, with D possibly TRBD2 on 7 matching bases. In germline, CDR1 is MNHEY, CDR2 SVGEGT. This CDR3 has 16 amino acids. Deletions cut 5 bases from V and 1 base from J, with 17 bases between. The CDR3: CASSPGLGGGQETQYF. The CDR3 DNA follows: TGTGCCAGCAGTCCCGGACTAGGAGGGGGCCAAGAGACCCAGTACTTC.

This clonotype showed up many times. The V and J genes are TRBV2 and TRBJ2-1, with D perhaps matching TRBD1 (7 bases). The V gene's germline CDR1 is SNHLY and CDR2 FYNNEI. Trimming cost V 7 bases and J 3 bases, with 19 bases left between them. The CDR3 spans 16 residues. The CDR3 is CASKGDSGLFYNEQFF. Here the CDR3 DNA reads TGTGCCAGCAAAGGGGACAGCGGACTATTCTACAATGAGCAGTTCTTC.

This clonotype was counted at least ten times. This rearrangement joins TRBV7-9 to TRBJ1-4; the D is unclear. Trimming pared 4 bases from V and 10 bases from J, leaving 10 bases between. This CDR3 spans 12 amino acids. The germline V gene encodes CDR1 SEHNR and CDR2 FQNEAQ (reference sequence). CDR3 in DNA: TGTGCCAGCAGCTGGGGTGGCGGAAAACTGTTTTTT. Amino acid sequence: CASSWGGGKLFF.

This chain joins TRBV18 and TRBJ1-4; D gene unclear. V dropped 3 bases and J dropped 0 bases, with 8 bases sitting between them. Per germline, CDR1 KGHSH and CDR2 LQKENI. The CDR3 has 15 residues. The CDR3 reads CASSPGGSTNEKLFF. For the CDR3, the DNA is TGTGCCAGCTCACCTGGAGGTTCAACTAATGAAAAACTGTTTTTT.

This clonotype rates as medium-sized. V gene TRBV5-1 combines with J gene TRBJ1-1, with TRBD1 identical over 8 bases. The CDR3 has 16 amino acids. V shed 3 bases, J shed 1 base, and the junction held 8 bases outside the gene matches. Germline V gene sequence: CDR1 SGHRS, CDR2 YFSETQ. The CDR3: CASSSDGQGTNTEAFF. In DNA form, the CDR3 reads TGCGCCAGCAGCTCGGATGGACAGGGAACGAACACTGAAGCTTTCTTT.